This paragraph reports one T cell receptor (beta chain). Its target is unknown. The treatment: some 19 received Ad26.COV2.S at low or high dose, single or two shots; a few received placebo; per-sample allocation not given. All samples were drawn on day 63, counting from the first vaccine or placebo injection. An Ad26 vector was used to express Wuhan-strain SARS-CoV-2 spike as the vaccine. This CDR3 comprises 15 residues. V lost 6 bases, J lost 5 bases, and 10 bases stayed unmatched. CDR1 is SNHLY, CDR2 FYNNEI, per germline. The data were obtained in a study of Ad26.COV2.S vaccination and SARS-CoV-2 variants. Study results and limitations: Compared with placebo recipients, vaccine recipients had higher spike-specific TCR breadth. TCR breadth and depth estimates may have understated total T cell responses.

Sequencing used immunoSEQ multiplex PCR; TCRdb keeps in-frame clones, though not all of them. The table has around 340,000 clones, around 89% seen once; the top ten hold around 4.5%. The source was peripheral blood, collected in a trial of Ad26.COV2.S vaccine versus placebo. The chain uses TRBV2 and TRBJ2-5, with 9 bases matching TRBD2. This clonotype was obtained from a person aged 18-60 years who received the Ad26.COV2.S COVID-19 vaccine or a placebo. CDR3 loop: CASRKASGIVETQYF. CDR3 sequence (DNA): TGTGCCAGCAGGAAAGCTAGCGGGATTGTGGAGACCCAGTACTTC.